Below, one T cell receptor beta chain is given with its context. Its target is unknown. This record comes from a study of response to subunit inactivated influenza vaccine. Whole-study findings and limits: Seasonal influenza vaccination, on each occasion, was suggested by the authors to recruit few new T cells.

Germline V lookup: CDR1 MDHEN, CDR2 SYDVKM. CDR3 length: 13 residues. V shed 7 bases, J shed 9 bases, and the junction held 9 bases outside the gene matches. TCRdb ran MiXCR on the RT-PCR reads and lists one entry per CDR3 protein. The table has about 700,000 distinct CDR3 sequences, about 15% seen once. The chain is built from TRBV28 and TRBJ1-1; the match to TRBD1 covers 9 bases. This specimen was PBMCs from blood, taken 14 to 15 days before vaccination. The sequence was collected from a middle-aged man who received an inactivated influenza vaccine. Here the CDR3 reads CASKNGQGSQAFF. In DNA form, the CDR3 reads TGTGCCAGCAAGAATGGACAGGGGAGTCAAGCTTTCTTT.